The 13 T cell receptor beta chains in this list originate from one sample, sequenced in a study of cytomegalovirus exposure and HLA in healthy donors. The study ran its PCR with 60 Vbeta and 13 Jbeta primers. Data came from immunoSEQ multiplex PCR; TCRdb stores just in-frame clones and leaves some out. In the table there are around 200,000 clones, approximately 83% of which are singletons. Material for sequencing was PBMCs. All receptors derive from a girl aged 5-17 years in good health and CMV-seronegative.

The rearrangement links TRBV27 to TRBJ1-1; 11 nucleotides match TRBD1. Germline V gene data show CDR1 as MNHEY and CDR2 as SMNVEV (reference sequence). CDR3 size: 16 residues. Trimming cost V 5 bases and J 6 bases; bases outside gene matches: 11. CDR3 in DNA: TGTGCCAGCAGTCCCCACCGGACAGGGGGCATCGCTGAAGCTTTCTTT. This codes for CASSPHRTGGIAEAFF.

This CDR3 is CASSLVIPSSPLHF. CDR3 nucleotide sequence: TGTGCCAGCAGCTTAGTTATTCCTTCTTCACCCCTCCACTTT. The chain links TRBV7-9 to TRBJ1-6, with D hard to call. Trimming removed 1 base at V and 9 bases at J, with 10 bases between. The length of the CDR3 is 14 residues. Germline assignment: CDR1 SEHNR and CDR2 FQNEAQ (reference sequence).

The chain joins TRBV27 to TRBJ2-1, with 12 bases lining up with TRBD2. Germline V lookup: CDR1 MNHEY, CDR2 SMNVEV (reference sequence). This CDR3 comprises 15 residues. V shed 5 bases, J shed 8 bases, and the junction held 7 bases outside the gene matches. CDR3: CASSPSGRAGDEQFF. Written as DNA, the CDR3 is TGTGCCAGCAGTCCTAGCGGGAGGGCCGGGGATGAGCAGTTCTTC.

This chain joins TRBV28 and TRBJ1-5, with D uncertain. Germline CDR1 and CDR2: MDHEN and SYDVKM. The V end was cut by 5 bases, the J end by 7 bases, with 12 bases between. The CDR3 contains 13 residues. CDR3: CASSPLISQPQHF. DNA of the CDR3: TGTGCCAGCAGTCCGTTAATCTCCCAGCCCCAGCATTTT.

V and J are TRBV28 and TRBJ1-1; 7 bases fit TRBD1. The CDR3 sequence is 15 residues long. CDR1 is MDHEN, CDR2 SYDVKM, per germline. V shed 6 bases and J 4 bases; nucleotides not matched to a gene: 11. CDR3 nucleotide sequence: TGTGCCAGCAGCCCAGACAGGGTGCTTGGCACTGAAGCTTTCTTT. This encodes CASSPDRVLGTEAFF.

V and J are TRBV19 and TRBJ2-2; no firm D call. There are 14 residues in the CDR3. Germline CDR1 and CDR2: LNHDA and SQIVND (reference sequence). The germline V and J ends were trimmed by 3 bases and 1 base, with 6 bases remaining between them. The CDR3 region is CASSIRENTGELFF. The DNA of the CDR3 is TGTGCCAGTAGTATTAGAGAGAACACCGGGGAGCTGTTTTTT. The complete variable domain, with remaining parts taken from reference TRBV19 and TRBJ2-2, reads DGGITQSPKYLFRKEGQNVTLSCEQNLNHDAMYWYRQDPGQGLRLIYYSQIVNDFQKGDIAEGYSVSREKKESFPLTVTSAQKNPTAFYLCASSIRENTGELFFGEGSRLTVL.

V usage is TRBV6-5 and J usage is TRBJ2-5; maybe TRBD1 (5 bases). This CDR3 region has 15 residues. In germline, CDR1 is MNHEY, CDR2 SVGAGI. Trimming shortened V by 2 bases and J by 7 bases, and 17 bases separated the two germline ends. CDR3 coding DNA: TGTGCCAGCAGTTACATGGGGCTGTCGAAGGGGACCCAGTACTTC. Protein sequence: CASSYMGLSKGTQYF.

The CDR3 nucleotides read TGTGCCAGCAGTCTGGGACAGGGGCGGATTTATGAAAAACTGTTTTTT. This encodes CASSLGQGRIYEKLFF. The chain carries TRBV28 and TRBJ1-4, with 10 nucleotides matching TRBD1. This CDR3 is 16 amino acids long. V dropped 5 bases and J dropped 6; count of bases not matched to a gene: 9. The germline V gene encodes CDR1 MDHEN and CDR2 SYDVKM.

The count of this clone is one. The chain uses TRBV30 and TRBJ2-7; 8 bases are a match to TRBD2. Germline loops: CDR1 GTSNPN, CDR2 SVGIG (reference sequence). J was trimmed by 4 bases and V by 0 bases; bases with no gene match: 5. This CDR3 spans 14 amino acids. CDR3 amino acids: CAWSVLRGDYEQYF. CDR3 coding DNA: TGTGCCTGGAGTGTACTGCGGGGGGATTACGAGCAGTACTTC.

This clone was counted once. CDR3 region: CASRPGTEEVWNTEAFF. Written as DNA, the CDR3 is TGTGCCAGTAGACCCGGGACAGAGGAGGTATGGAACACTGAAGCTTTCTTT. The V call is TRBV19, the J call TRBJ1-1, with 7 bases aligning to TRBD1. The V and J ends lost 6 bases and 1 base, in that order; junction bases with no gene match: 14. The germline CDR1 and CDR2 sequences are LNHDA and SQIVND (reference sequence). This CDR3 region has 17 residues.

This clone was counted only a few times. The chain carries TRBV5-6 and TRBJ1-1; 7 nucleotides line up with TRBD1. The CDR3 has 15 residues. V gave up 0 bases and J gave up 1 base; unmatched junction bases: 3. The germline V gene encodes CDR1 SGHDT and CDR2 YYEEEE. In nucleotides, the CDR3 is TGTGCCAGCAGCTTGGCGGGACAGCGGAACACTGAAGCTTTCTTT. Translation: CASSLAGQRNTEAFF.

The chain joins TRBV27 to TRBJ1-1; TRBD1 matches at 12 bases. V lost 2 bases and J lost 9; bases outside the gene matches: 4. The CDR3 runs to 14 residues. Germline loops: CDR1 MNHEY, CDR2 SMNVEV (reference sequence). Written as DNA, the CDR3 is TGTGCCAGCAGTTTAGGGACAGGGGGCGAACAAGCTTTCTTT. Translation gives CASSLGTGGEQAFF.

V is TRBV28 and J is TRBJ1-2, with 11 bases that match TRBD1. This CDR3 has 15 residues. Looked up from germline, CDR1 is MDHEN and CDR2 is SYDVKM. Trimming took 11 bases from V and 6 from J; bases not matched to a gene: 14. For the CDR3, the DNA is TGTGCCGTTCCCGGGACAGGGGGTAGGAAGAATGGCTACACCTTC. Its protein product is CAVPGTGGRKNGYTF.